This entry lists 14 T cell receptor beta chains sequenced from one sample in a study of T cell clones after liver transplantation. TCRdb keeps only in-frame clones here, not all; method: immunoSEQ multiplex PCR. Here the sample spans about 20,000 clones, more than 65% being singletons. Sample: CD8+ T cells from blood, taken more than 52 months after liver transplant. The source is a human patient who received a liver transplant. The T cells may come from the graft donor.

The gene calls are TRBV6-1 and TRBJ1-6, with D tentatively TRBD1 (6 bases). This CDR3 spans 13 amino acids. Per germline, CDR1 MNHNS and CDR2 SASEGT. V was cut by 7 bases and J by 6 bases, with 10 bases left in between. The CDR3 sequence: CASKTGVNSPLHF. The CDR3 coding sequence is TGTGCCAGCAAGACAGGTGTTAATTCACCCCTCCACTTT.

The CDR3 is CASSLGTRLTEAFF. The DNA of the CDR3 is TGTGCCAGCAGCTTAGGCACGAGGTTGACTGAAGCTTTCTTT. The gene calls are TRBV7-2 and TRBJ1-1, with unresolved D. The CDR3 is 14 amino acids. Between the trimmed V and J ends, which lost 1 base and 5 bases, there was a span of 11 bases. Per the germline V gene, CDR1 is SGHTA and CDR2 is FQGNSA.

This chain connects TRBV5-1 to TRBJ2-1, with TRBD2 matching 12 bases. The CDR3 runs to 17 residues. The V segment lost 4 bases and the J segment 4 bases; nucleotides outside the gene matches: 9. Germline V gene data show CDR1 as SGHRS and CDR2 as YFSETQ. CDR3: CASSLRTSGAIYNEQFF. CDR3 in DNA: TGCGCCAGCAGCCTGAGGACTAGCGGGGCGATATACAATGAGCAGTTCTTC. Looking up the rest from reference TRBV5-1 and TRBJ2-1 gives the full variable domain: KAGVTQTPRYLIKTRGQQVTLSCSPISGHRSVSWYQQTPGQGLQFLFEYFSETQRNKGNFPGRFSGRQFSNSRSEMNVSTLELGDSALYLCASSLRTSGAIYNEQFFGPGTRLTVL.

This rearrangement joins TRBV10-3 to TRBJ1-1, with 12 nucleotides matching TRBD1. The CDR3 is made up of 14 amino acids. CDR1 is ENHRY and CDR2 is SYGVKD in the germline V gene. The CDR3 coding sequence is TGTGCGACTGGGACAGGGGGCGCGAACACTGAAGCTTTCTTT. Amino acid sequence: CATGTGGANTEAFF.

The chain joins TRBV4-1 to TRBJ1-2; the D is unclear. This CDR3 is built from 14 residues. V gave up 1 base and J gave up 1 base, with 7 bases separating them. Germline V CDR1 and CDR2: MGHRA, YSYEKL. The CDR3 is CASSQGRVNYGYTF. Here the CDR3 DNA reads TGCGCCAGCAGCCAAGGAAGGGTTAACTATGGCTACACCTTC.

This clone appeared a few times. V and J are TRBV25-1 and TRBJ1-5; D is possibly TRBD1 (5 bases). The CDR3 sequence is 12 residues long. Germline CDR1 and CDR2: MGHDK and SYGVNS. The V end lost 6 bases, the J end lost 6 bases, and 9 bases lay between the germline ends. The CDR3 DNA is TGTGCCAGCAGGAGGGGACTTCAGCCCCAGCATTTT. This sequence encodes CASRRGLQPQHF. Full variable domain (rest looked up from reference TRBV25-1 and TRBJ1-5): EADIYQTPRYLVIGTGKKITLECSQTMGHDKMYWYQQDPGMELHLIHYSYGVNSTEKGDLSSESTVSRIRTEHFPLTLESARPSHTSQYLCASRRGLQPQHFGDGTRLSIL.

V is TRBV5-1 and J is TRBJ2-7; D is undetermined. V was trimmed by 4 bases and J by 3 bases, leaving 14 bases between them. The V gene's germline CDR1 is SGHRS and CDR2 YFSETQ. CDR3 length equals 14 residues. This CDR3 reads CASSAIDLYYEQYF. DNA for the CDR3: TGCGCCAGCAGCGCTATTGATCTCTACTACGAGCAGTACTTC. The full variable domain, completed using reference TRBV5-1 and TRBJ2-7, is KAGVTQTPRYLIKTRGQQVTLSCSPISGHRSVSWYQQTPGQGLQFLFEYFSETQRNKGNFPGRFSGRQFSNSRSEMNVSTLELGDSALYLCASSAIDLYYEQYFGPGTRLTVT.

The gene calls are TRBV5-4 and TRBJ2-2, with D perhaps TRBD2 (5 bases). The CDR3 contains 15 residues. V lost 4 bases, J lost 6 bases, and 16 bases lay in between. The germline V gene encodes CDR1 SGHNT and CDR2 YYREEE (reference sequence). The CDR3 protein is CASSPEVPLAGELFF. Here the CDR3 DNA reads TGTGCCAGCAGCCCGGAGGTCCCGTTGGCCGGGGAGCTGTTTTTT.

The chain is built from TRBV6-5 and TRBJ2-1; D possibly corresponds to TRBD2 (6 bases). V lost 6 bases and J lost 0, with 12 bases in between. The CDR3 totals 15 residues. Per germline, CDR1 MNHEY and CDR2 SVGAGI. This CDR3 reads CASRAGSSSYNEQFF. The CDR3 DNA is TGTGCCAGCAGAGCGGGTTCTAGCTCCTACAATGAGCAGTTCTTC.

This clone was counted a single time. The V gene is TRBV28, the J gene TRBJ2-3; 7 nucleotides line up with TRBD2. V gave up 6 bases and J gave up 5 bases; unmatched junction bases: 11. CDR1 and CDR2 from the germline V gene are MDHEN and SYDVKM. The length of the CDR3 is 15 residues. The chain's CDR3 is CASSSLQGGIDTQYF. CDR3 sequence (DNA): TGTGCCAGCAGCTCCCTCCAGGGAGGGATAGATACGCAGTATTTT.

The V gene is TRBV9, the J gene TRBJ2-7; the match to TRBD2 covers 7 bases. The CDR3 is 14 amino acids. V lost 4 bases, J lost 3 bases, and 7 bases stayed unmatched. Per germline, CDR1 SGDLS and CDR2 YYNGEE. The CDR3 loop is CASSPPSGGYEQYF. In nucleotides, the CDR3 is TGTGCCAGCAGCCCCCCCTCGGGAGGCTACGAGCAGTACTTC.

This rearrangement joins TRBV7-2 to TRBJ2-7, with 12 bases fitting TRBD2. The CDR3 contains 15 residues. The V gene end was trimmed by 6 bases and the J gene end by 3 bases; junction bases not matched to a gene: 6. Germline V gene lookup returns CDR1 SGHTA and CDR2 FQGNSA. In DNA form, the CDR3 reads TGTGCCAGCAGACCCCGGACTAGCGGGGTCTACGAGCAGTACTTC. Amino acid sequence: CASRPRTSGVYEQYF.

This clone was detected ten times or more. This chain connects TRBV1 to TRBJ2-2; the table's D call TRBD1 went unverified against the DNA. TRBV1 is a recognized pseudogene. This CDR3 spans 13 amino acids. DNA for the CDR3: TGCACCAGCAGCGACAGTTTTTCCGGGGAGCTGTTTTTT. It specifies CTSSDSFSGELFF.

The DNA for the CDR3 is TGTGCCAGCTCCTTGGGGGTTGGGGCCTTTTATGGCTACACCTTC. This sequence encodes CASSLGVGAFYGYTF. V and J are TRBV5-6 and TRBJ1-2; tentatively, D is TRBD1 (5 bases). Germline-derived CDR1 and CDR2 are SGHDT and YYEEEE. The CDR3 consists of 15 residues. Trimming removed 7 bases from V and 5 bases from J, with 21 bases in between. The whole variable domain, filled in from reference TRBV5-6 and TRBJ1-2, reads DAGVTQSPTHLIKTRGQQVTLRCSPKSGHDTVSWYQQALGQGPQFIFQYYEEEERQRGNFPDRFSGHQFPNYSSELNVNALLLGDSALYLCASSLGVGAFYGYTFGSGTRLTVV.